This T cell receptor (beta chain) was sequenced during a study of T cells in tuberculosis. For the study at large: This South African cohort compared adolescents with or without latent tuberculosis against adults with active tuberculosis. Samples predate treatment or fall within its first 7 days.

The CDR3 is 16 residues long. Germline CDR1 and CDR2: SGHRS and YFSETQ. V gave up 2 bases and J gave up 7 bases, with 16 bases separating them. This sample's time point: new active TB diagnosis, blood taken before or within 7 days of starting treatment. Patients were newly diagnosed, HIV-seronegative, and aged 18 or older. Unsorted cryopreserved PBMC were sequenced, averaging approximately 100,000 T cells per clinical donor. Profiled with immunoSEQ multiplex PCR; TCRdb holds only in-frame clones, not every one. Of about 33,000 clones listed, about 90% are singletons. This chain connects TRBV5-1 to TRBJ1-6; no firm D call. This specimen consisted of PBMCs, obtained at tuberculosis diagnosis. The clonotype was recovered from an adult with tuberculosis. Some clones in this sample may be carry-over from other donors' samples. This CDR3 reads CASSFNGMGENSPLHF. The DNA of the CDR3 is TGCGCCAGCAGCTTTAACGGGATGGGAGAAAATTCACCCCTCCACTTT.